This T cell receptor beta chain was recovered during a study of T cell responses to AZD1222 COVID-19 vaccine. Overall study context: Pooling covered second doses at about 4 or about 12 weeks. Study-level points and caveats: Seropositive status at baseline applied to only five or six AZD1222 recipients. The reported proportion of spike-specific TCRs targeting unmutated variant regions was nearly half.

The method was immunoSEQ multiplex PCR; TCRdb's version includes in-frame clones alone and lacks a portion of them. This sample has 100,000 or so clones, with 85% to 95% found just once. A word on this clone: Its target is not known.

The germline V and J ends were trimmed by 3 bases and 6 bases, with 29 bases remaining between them. Germline values: CDR1 MNHEY, CDR2 SMNVEV (reference sequence). CDR3 size: 19 residues. The clonotype originates from an adult in good health. The chain couples TRBV27 to TRBJ1-1, with a weak D call TRBD1 (6 bases). The sequences come from peripheral blood, collected on day 0 of AZD1222 vaccination. For the CDR3, the DNA is TGTGCCAGCAGTTTTCTCCCGGCTCGGGACATAAAGTTAGGGGCTGAAGCTTTCTTT. It translates to CASSFLPARDIKLGAEAFF.